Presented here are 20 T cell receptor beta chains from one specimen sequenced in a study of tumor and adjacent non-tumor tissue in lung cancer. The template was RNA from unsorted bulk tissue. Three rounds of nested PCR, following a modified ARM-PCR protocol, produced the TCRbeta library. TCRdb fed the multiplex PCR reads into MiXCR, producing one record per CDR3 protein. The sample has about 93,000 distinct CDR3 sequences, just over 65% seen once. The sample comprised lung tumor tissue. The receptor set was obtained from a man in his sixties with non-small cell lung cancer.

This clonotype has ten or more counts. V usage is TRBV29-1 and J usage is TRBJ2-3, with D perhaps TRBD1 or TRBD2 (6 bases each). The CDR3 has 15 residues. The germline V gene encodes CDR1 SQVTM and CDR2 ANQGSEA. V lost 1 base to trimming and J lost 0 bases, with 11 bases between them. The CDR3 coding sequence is TGCAGCGTTGAAGTGGGGGGCTCTAGCACAGATACGCAGTATTTT. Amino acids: CSVEVGGSSTDTQYF.

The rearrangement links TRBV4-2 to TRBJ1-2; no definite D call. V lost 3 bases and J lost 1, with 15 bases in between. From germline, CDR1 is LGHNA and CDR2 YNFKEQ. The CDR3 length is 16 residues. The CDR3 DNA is TGTGCCAGCAGCCAGGATCTTGTGGGAGTTAACTATGGCTACACCTTC. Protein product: CASSQDLVGVNYGYTF.

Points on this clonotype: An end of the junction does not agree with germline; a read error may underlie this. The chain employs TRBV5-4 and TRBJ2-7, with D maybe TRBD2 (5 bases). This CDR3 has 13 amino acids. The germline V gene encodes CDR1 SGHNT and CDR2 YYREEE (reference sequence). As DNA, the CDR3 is TGTGCCAGCAGCCCCCAGGACTCATACGAGAAGTACTTC. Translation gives CASSPQDSYEKYF.

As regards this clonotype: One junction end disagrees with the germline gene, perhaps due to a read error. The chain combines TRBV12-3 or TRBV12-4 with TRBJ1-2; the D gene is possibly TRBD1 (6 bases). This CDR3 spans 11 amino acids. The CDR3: CASRLSGGYTF. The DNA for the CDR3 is TGTGCCAGCCGACTGTCGGGGGGCTACACCTTT.

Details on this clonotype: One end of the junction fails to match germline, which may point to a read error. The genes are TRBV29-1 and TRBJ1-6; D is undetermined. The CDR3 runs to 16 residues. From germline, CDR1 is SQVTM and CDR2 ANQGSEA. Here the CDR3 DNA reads TGCAGCGTAAAAGGTCGCGAGAGCTCCTATAGTTCACCCCTCCACTTT. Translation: CSVKGRESSYSSPLHF. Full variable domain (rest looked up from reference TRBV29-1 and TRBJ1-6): SAVISQKPSRDICQRGTSLTIQCQVDSQVTMMFWYRQQPGQSLTLIATANQGSEATYESGFVIDKFPISRPNLTFSTLTVSNMSPEDSSIYLCSVKGRESSYSSPLHFGNGTRLTVT.

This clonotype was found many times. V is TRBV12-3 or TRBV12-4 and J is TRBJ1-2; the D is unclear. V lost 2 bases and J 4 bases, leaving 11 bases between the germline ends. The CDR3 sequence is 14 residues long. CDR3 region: CASSLKGRGYGYTF. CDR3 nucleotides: TGTGCCAGCAGTTTAAAAGGTCGGGGCTATGGCTACACCTTC.

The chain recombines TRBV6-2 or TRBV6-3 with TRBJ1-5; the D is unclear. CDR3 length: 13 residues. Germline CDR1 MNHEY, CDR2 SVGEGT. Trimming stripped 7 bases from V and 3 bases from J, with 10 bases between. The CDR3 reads CASNHDYNQPQHF. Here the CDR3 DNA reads TGTGCCAGCAACCATGACTACAATCAGCCCCAGCATTTT.

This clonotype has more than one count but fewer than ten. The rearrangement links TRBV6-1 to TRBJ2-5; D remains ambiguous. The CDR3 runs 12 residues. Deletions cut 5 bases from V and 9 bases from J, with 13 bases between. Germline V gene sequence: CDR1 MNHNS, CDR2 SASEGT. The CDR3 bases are TGTGCCAGCAGTCCCGACTCCCGGGCCCAGTACTTC. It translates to CASSPDSRAQYF.

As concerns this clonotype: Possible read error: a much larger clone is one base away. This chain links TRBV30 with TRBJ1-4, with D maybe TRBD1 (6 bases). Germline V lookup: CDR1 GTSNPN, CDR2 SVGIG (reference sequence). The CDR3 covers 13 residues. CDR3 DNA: TGTGCCTCCCCGACAGGAGGTAATAAAAAACTGTTTTTT. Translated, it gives CASPTGGNKKLFF.

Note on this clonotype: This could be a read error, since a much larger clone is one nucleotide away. This CDR3 reads CAWSRVGVYNEQFF. CDR3 sequence (DNA): TGTGCCTGGAGTCGGGTGGGCGTGTACAATGAGCAGTTCTTC. This chain joins TRBV30 and TRBJ2-1, with D uncertain. The V and J ends lost 2 bases and 4 bases respectively, with 12 bases between them. Germline CDR1 and CDR2: GTSNPN and SVGIG (reference sequence). This CDR3 contains 14 residues.

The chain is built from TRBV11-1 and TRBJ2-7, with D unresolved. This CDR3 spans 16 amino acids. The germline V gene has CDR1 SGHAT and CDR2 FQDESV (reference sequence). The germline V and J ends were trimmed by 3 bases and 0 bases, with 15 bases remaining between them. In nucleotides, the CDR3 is TGTGCCAGCAGCTTCAACCCCGCTGTCTGCTCCTACGAGCAGTACTTC. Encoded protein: CASSFNPAVCSYEQYF. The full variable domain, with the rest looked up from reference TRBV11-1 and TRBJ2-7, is EAEVAQSPRYKITEKSQAVAFWCDPISGHATLYWYRQILGQGPELLVQFQDESVVDDSQLPKDRFSAERLKGVDSTLKIQPAELGDSAMYLCASSFNPAVCSYEQYFGPGTRLTVT.

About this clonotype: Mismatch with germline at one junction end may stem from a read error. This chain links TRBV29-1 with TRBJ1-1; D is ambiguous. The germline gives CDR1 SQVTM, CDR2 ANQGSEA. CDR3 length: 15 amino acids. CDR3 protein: CSVSRTAASNTEVFF. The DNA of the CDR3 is TGCAGCGTCTCCCGGACTGCGGCTTCTAACACTGAAGTTTTCTTT.

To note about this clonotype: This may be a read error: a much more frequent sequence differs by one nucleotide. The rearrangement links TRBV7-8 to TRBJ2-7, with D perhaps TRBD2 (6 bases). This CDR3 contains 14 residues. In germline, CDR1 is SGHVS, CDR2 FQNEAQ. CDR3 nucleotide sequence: TGTGCCAGCAGCTTAGGCTTGCGGGGATACGATCAGTACTTC. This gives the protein CASSLGLRGYDQYF.

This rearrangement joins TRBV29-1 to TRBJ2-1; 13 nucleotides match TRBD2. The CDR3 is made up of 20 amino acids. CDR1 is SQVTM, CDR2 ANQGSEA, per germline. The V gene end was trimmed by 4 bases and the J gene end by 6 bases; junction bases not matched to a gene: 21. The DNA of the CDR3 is TGCAGCGTTGTAGGAGGGTTTCGGACTAGCGGGAGAATTAAGTCCAATGAGCAGTTCTTC. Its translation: CSVVGGFRTSGRIKSNEQFF.

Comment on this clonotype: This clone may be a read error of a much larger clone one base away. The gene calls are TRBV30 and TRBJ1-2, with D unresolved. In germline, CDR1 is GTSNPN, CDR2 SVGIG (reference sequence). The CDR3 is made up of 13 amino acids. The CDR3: CTWSRTRDYGYTF. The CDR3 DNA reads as TGTACCTGGAGTAGGACCCGGGACTATGGCTACACCTTC.

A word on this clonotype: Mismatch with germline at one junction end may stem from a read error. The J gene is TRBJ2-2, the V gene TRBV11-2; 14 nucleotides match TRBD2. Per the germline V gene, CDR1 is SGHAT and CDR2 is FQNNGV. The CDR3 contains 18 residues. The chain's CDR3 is CASSSGLAGATNIGGLFF. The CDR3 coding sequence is TGTGCCAGTAGCTCGGGACTAGCGGGAGCGACGAACATCGGGGGGCTGTTTTTT. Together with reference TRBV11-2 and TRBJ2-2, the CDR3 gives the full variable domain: EAGVAQSPRYKIIEKRQSVAFWCNPISGHATLYWYQQILGQGPKLLIQFQNNGVVDDSQLPKDRFSAERLKGVDSTLKIQPAKLEDSAVYLCASSSGLAGATNIGGLFFGEGSRLTVL.

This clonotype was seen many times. CDR3 sequence (DNA): TGTGCCAGCAGTTTATACACAGTGCAAGTGGCCCAGCATTTT. Translated, it gives CASSLYTVQVAQHF. The rearrangement joins TRBV28 to TRBJ1-5; D ambiguous. The CDR3 runs 14 residues. Germline CDR1 reads MDHEN; CDR2 reads SYDVKM. The germline V and J ends were trimmed by 1 base and 11 bases, with 15 bases remaining between them.

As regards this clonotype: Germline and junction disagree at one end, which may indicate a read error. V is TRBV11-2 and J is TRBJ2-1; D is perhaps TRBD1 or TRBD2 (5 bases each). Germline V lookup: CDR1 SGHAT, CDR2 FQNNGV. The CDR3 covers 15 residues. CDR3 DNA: TGTGCCAGCAGCCCGCACCGGGCGATGAGGGGTGAGCAGTCCTTC. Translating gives CASSPHRAMRGEQSF. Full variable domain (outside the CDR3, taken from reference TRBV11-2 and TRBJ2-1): EAGVAQSPRYKIIEKRQSVAFWCNPISGHATLYWYQQILGQGPKLLIQFQNNGVVDDSQLPKDRFSAERLKGVDSTLKIQPAKLEDSAVYLCASSPHRAMRGEQSFGPGTRLTVL.

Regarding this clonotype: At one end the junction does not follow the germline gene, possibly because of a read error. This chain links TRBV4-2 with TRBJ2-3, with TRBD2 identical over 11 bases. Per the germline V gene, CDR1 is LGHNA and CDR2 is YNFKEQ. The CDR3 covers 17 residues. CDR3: CASNQQVLAGETDTQYF. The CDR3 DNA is TGTGCCAGCAACCAACAAGTACTAGCGGGAGAAACAGATACGCAGTATTTT.

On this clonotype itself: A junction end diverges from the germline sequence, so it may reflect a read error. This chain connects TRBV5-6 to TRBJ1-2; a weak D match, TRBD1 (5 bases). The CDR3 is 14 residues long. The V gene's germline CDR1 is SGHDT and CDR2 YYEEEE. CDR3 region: CARSPWGEVYGYTF. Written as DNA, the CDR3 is TGCGCCAGGAGCCCCTGGGGGGAAGTCTACGGCTACACCTTC.